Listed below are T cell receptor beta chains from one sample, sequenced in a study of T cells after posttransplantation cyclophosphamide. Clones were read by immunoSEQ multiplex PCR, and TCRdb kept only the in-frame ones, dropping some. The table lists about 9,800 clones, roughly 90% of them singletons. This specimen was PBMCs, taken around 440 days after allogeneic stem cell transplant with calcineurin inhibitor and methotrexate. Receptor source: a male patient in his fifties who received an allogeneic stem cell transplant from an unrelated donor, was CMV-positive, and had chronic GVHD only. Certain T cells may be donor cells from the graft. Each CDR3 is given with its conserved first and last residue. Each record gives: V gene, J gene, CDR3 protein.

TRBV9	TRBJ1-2	CASSVELGGVYGYTF
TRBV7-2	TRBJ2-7	CASSSFRGGPYEQYF
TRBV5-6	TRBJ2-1	CASSFRGGGNEQFF
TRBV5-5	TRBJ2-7	CASSHPGQELYEQYF
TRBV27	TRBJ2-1	CASSLDRVGEQFF
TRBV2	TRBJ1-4	CARSDASNEKLFF
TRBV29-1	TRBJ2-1	CSVETRLANEQFF
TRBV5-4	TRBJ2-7	CASSLYQGGYEQYF
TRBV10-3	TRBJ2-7	CAIGRQQGQALSYEQYF
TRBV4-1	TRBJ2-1	CASSLGQSNEQFF
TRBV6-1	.	CASTEGLAREQYF
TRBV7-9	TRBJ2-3	CASSLLADTQYF
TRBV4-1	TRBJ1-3	CASSPQGLSSGNTIYF
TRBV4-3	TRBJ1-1	CASSQDLGGGEAFF
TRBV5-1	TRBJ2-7	CASSLAGRGYEQYF
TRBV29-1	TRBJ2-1	CSAYGGAEWNEQFF
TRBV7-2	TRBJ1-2	CASSPTGTGGSFRGYTF
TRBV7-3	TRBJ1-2	CASSLTGQGGGGYTF
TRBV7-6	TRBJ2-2	CASSLFDYGELFF
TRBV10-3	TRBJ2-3	CAISEVTAPSTDTQYF
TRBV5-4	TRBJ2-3	CASSLGGASSGDTQYF
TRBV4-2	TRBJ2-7	CASSPVGANYEQYF
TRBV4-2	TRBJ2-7	CASSQELGRYYEQYF
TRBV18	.	CASSPRTGPNEQYF
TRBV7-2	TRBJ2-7	CASSLVSFYEQYF
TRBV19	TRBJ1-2	CASSIDRGRMTF
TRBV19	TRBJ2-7	CASRTTDSSYEQYF
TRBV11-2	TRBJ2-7	CASSFEGGSYEQYF
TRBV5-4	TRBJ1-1	CASSFGQGGMNTEAFF
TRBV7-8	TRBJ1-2	CASSYPTGNYGYTF
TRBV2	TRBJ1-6	CATSQGQYNSPLHF
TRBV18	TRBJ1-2	CASSPTGTGHYGYTF
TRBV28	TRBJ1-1	CASSLFGDRGNTEAFF
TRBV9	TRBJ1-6	CASSVAGRVSYNSPLHF
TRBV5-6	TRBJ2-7	CASSPGGDSGTREQYF
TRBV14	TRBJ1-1	CASSLVRGRANTEAFF
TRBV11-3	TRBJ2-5	CASSDGTLGLQETQYF
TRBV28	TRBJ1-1	CASTGFGTEAFF
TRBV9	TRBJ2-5	CASSPTGVWETQYF
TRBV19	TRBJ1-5	CASRGRQSNQPQHF
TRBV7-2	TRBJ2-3	CASSSRQLTDTQYF
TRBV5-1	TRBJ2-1	CASSLGGGDEQFF
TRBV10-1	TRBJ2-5	CASSERRGAGETQYF
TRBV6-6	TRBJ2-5	CASSYSQGSETQYF
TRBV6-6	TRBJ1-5	CASSPGTGRQPQHF
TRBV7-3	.	CASSLGVSGGETQYF
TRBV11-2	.	CASSLGTRNYEQYF
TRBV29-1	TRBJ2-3	CSVDAGAVADTQYF
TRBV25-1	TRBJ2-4	CASSAGGFEAKNIQYF